The 2 T cell receptor beta chains presented below share a single source sample, sequenced in a study of blood T cells in healthy people across ages. A second PCR of about 7 to 11 cycles used a sample-barcoded 5' primer and a J-beta primer mix. TCRdb called the 5' RACE reads again in MiXCR, with one record for every CDR3 protein. This table has 750,000 or so distinct CDR3 sequences, 25% appearing once. The same data also went into a second study, on T cells of mothers and their children.

Specimen: blood. Every receptor here comes from a boy younger than 18 in good health.

The genes are TRBV12-3 or TRBV12-4 and TRBJ1-1; possibly TRBD1 for D (5 bases). This CDR3 comprises 15 residues. V lost 5 bases to trimming and J lost 7 bases, with 20 bases between them. In DNA form, the CDR3 reads TGTGCCAGCAGTCCCTACCGTGGGGCAGGTGGTGAAGCTTTCTTT. Translated, it gives CASSPYRGAGGEAFF.

This clonotype was detected a few times. The chain carries TRBV12-3 or TRBV12-4 and TRBJ2-1; D gene ambiguous. V was cut by 5 bases and J by 10 bases, with 12 bases left in between. This CDR3 has 12 amino acids. In DNA, the CDR3 is TGTGCCAGCAGTGGAGACGCGGAGGAGCAGTTCTTC. Its protein is CASSGDAEEQFF.